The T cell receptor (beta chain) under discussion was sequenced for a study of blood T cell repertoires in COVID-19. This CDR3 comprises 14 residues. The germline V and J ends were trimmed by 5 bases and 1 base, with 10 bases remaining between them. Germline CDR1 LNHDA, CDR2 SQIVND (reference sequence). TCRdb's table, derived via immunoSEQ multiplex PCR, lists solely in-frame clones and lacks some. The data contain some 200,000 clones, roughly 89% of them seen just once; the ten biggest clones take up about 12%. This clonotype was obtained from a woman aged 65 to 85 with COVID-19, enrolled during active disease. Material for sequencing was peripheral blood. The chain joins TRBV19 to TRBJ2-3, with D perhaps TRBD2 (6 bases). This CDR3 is CASSVAGRTDTQYF. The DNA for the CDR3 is TGTGCCAGTAGTGTCGCGGGACGCACAGATACGCAGTATTTT.